The 3 T cell receptor beta chains below come from one sample, sequenced in a study of post-analysis software for immune sequencing data. These receptors' antigens are unknown. Prepared TCR beta cDNA libraries contained unique molecular identifiers. TCRdb itself ran the PCR reads through MiXCR, one entry per CDR3 protein. The data hold 380,000 or so distinct CDR3 sequences, with roughly 35% observed a single time. Points from the study as a whole: Patients carried five TRBV segments more frequently than controls did, and TRBV5-6, TRBV5-1 and TRBV20-1 were among them.

Source material: blood. Receptors were obtained from a girl aged 10-17 years with multiple sclerosis.

This clonotype was seen a handful of times. Here the CDR3 DNA reads TGTGCCAGCAGTTTAGGCTATCAGGGGGCAGAGACCCAGTACTTC. Translation gives CASSLGYQGAETQYF. The V call is TRBV12-3 or TRBV12-4, the J call TRBJ2-5, with 8 positions matching TRBD1. After removal of 1 base from V and 4 bases from J, the junction contained 5 bases not matched to a gene. The CDR3 is 15 residues long.

The chain combines TRBV6-1 with TRBJ2-7; D is ambiguous. The V gene lost 6 bases and the J gene lost 1 base, with 13 bases spanning the gap. The germline V gene encodes CDR1 MNHNS and CDR2 SASEGT. The CDR3 length is 14 residues. This CDR3 is CASRVTGQSYEQYF. The CDR3 DNA reads TGTGCCAGCAGAGTCACCGGGCAGTCCTACGAGCAGTACTTC.

This clonotype was seen only a few times. The V gene is TRBV20-1, the J gene TRBJ1-1, with TRBD1 identical over 8 bases. This CDR3 is 14 amino acids long. CDR1 and CDR2 from the germline V gene are DFQATT and SNEGSKA (reference sequence). With 2 bases clipped from V and 0 bases from J, the junction kept 2 bases outside the gene matches. Here the CDR3 reads CSARKGQVNTEAFF. The CDR3 DNA is TGCAGTGCTAGAAAGGGACAGGTGAACACTGAAGCTTTCTTT.